This T cell receptor (beta chain) was sequenced for a study of blood T cell repertoires in COVID-19. On the study more broadly: There were acute and convalescent COVID-19 samples, and they came from the United States, Italy and Spain. PBMCs, B-cell-depleted T cells, or T cells were the source of the cDNA or gDNA that made up the material.

Per the original methods: The assay estimated nucleated cells by amplifying reference gene primers. Repertoires were generated with immunoSEQ multiplex PCR, while TCRdb's copy carries only in-frame clones and drops some. V and J calls and clone size are copied from that table; D and trimming were computed from the DNA. Of about 150,000 clones listed, 84% are singletons. The ends were cut back, 5 bases at V and 3 bases at J, with 11 bases in the middle. CDR3 size: 13 residues. Germline CDR1 and CDR2: SGHAT and FQNNGV. Material for sequencing was peripheral blood. The TCR sequence derives from a woman between 50 and 59 years old with acute or convalescent COVID-19. This chain joins TRBV11-2 and TRBJ2-7; possibly TRBD1 for D (5 bases). The DNA of the CDR3 is TGTGCCAGCAGCCGGACCGGACACTACGAGCAGTACTTC. This translates into CASSRTGHYEQYF. Based on the CDR3 plus reference TRBV11-2 and TRBJ2-7, the full variable domain is EAGVAQSPRYKIIEKRQSVAFWCNPISGHATLYWYQQILGQGPKLLIQFQNNGVVDDSQLPKDRFSAERLKGVDSTLKIQPAKLEDSAVYLCASSRTGHYEQYFGPGTRLTVT.